This T cell receptor beta chain originates from a study of T cell repertoires in cytomegalovirus infection (dated by TCRdb to about 2019). Turning to the overall study: Recently identified HLA-C-restricted CMV epitopes, whose presentation resists viral immunomodulation, were targeted by peptide stimulations together with well-studied HLA-B-restricted epitopes. The HLA type of each donor mattered for the analysis, because public TCR beta signatures pointed to carriage of CMV infection along with the matching HLA type. General findings and caveats noted by the study authors: The ex vivo response was dominated by HLA-C-restricted CMV-specific TCR beta clonotypes, and the single most frequent clonotype in two of eight donors was supplied by these HLA-C-restricted clonotypes. Carriers of CMV infection plus the relevant HLA type were discriminated by the cumulative frequency of public TCR beta family members in the study cohort and in an independent roughly 380-donor cohort.

The label giving this sample's treatment or condition can be read as: in vitro stimulation with specific CMV peptide epitopes to enrich CMV-specific T cells. Taken from the germline V gene, the CDR1 and CDR2 loops are SQVTM and ANQGSEA. The junction carries 11 bases between V and J, which are trimmed by 5 bases and 3 bases respectively. The CDR3 runs 12 amino acids, cysteine and phenylalanine included. Only CDR3 DNA remains: 36 bases, in frame from the first base. In this sample, this clonotype turned up a few times. Its recognized antigen is unknown. The record has no base qualities; no much larger clone is one base away. Sequenced on an Illumina HiSeq 1500. TCRdb passed the public sequencing reads through fastp at Q25 and MiXCR, retaining productive beta sequences. When rows share a CDR3 protein, they turn into one entry using the most common DNA and genes. The sample table lists hundreds of thousands of distinct CDR3 sequences, 30% to 35% of them with a count of one. Jointly, the top ten make up about 20% of the sample.

The input for sequencing was cultured PBMCs, taken from culture after CMV antigen stimulation. This sequence originates from a human donor in good health (CMV status not recorded). Some clones in this sample may be carry-over from other donors' samples. The rearranged segments are TRBV29-1 and TRBJ2-7, with the D gene tentatively TRBD1 or TRBD2, based on 5 matching bases in each. The bases read TGCAGCGTTCTAGGTGGGGGCTACGAGCAGTACTTC. Its amino acids are CSVLGGGYEQYF.